Listed below are T cell receptor beta chains from one sample, sequenced in a study of blood T cell repertoires in COVID-19. Sequencing used immunoSEQ multiplex PCR; TCRdb keeps in-frame clones, though not all of them. This sample carries about 220,000 clones, about 85% of them seen once, and the ten largest clones take around 2.9%. The specimen sequenced was peripheral blood. Every receptor here comes from a man aged 50-60 years who had recovered from COVID-19. The CDR3 runs from the conserved cysteine through the conserved F or W. A D gene is named only where the DNA matches it firmly. The size entry is marked missing in some rows and otherwise reads once, few, many or a size class.

d_call: .
j_call: TRBJ1-1
v_call: TRBV19
clone_size: .
cdr3_aa: CASKLNSEAFF
cdr3_nt: TGTGCCAGTAAATTGAACTCTGAAGCTTTCTTT

d_call: TRBD2
j_call: TRBJ2-3
v_call: TRBV19
clone_size: few
cdr3_aa: CASRTSGTDTQYF
cdr3_nt: TGTGCCAGTAGGACTAGCGGGACAGATACGCAGTATTTT

d_call: .
j_call: TRBJ1-4
v_call: TRBV4-2
clone_size: .
cdr3_aa: CASSQDRGDPGKLFF
cdr3_nt: TGTGCCAGCAGCCAAGATCGGGGGGACCCTGGAAAACTGTTTTTT

d_call: TRBD1
j_call: TRBJ1-5
v_call: TRBV19
clone_size: .
cdr3_aa: CASSSQGAIGNQPQHF
cdr3_nt: TGTGCCAGTAGTAGCCAGGGGGCGATTGGCAATCAGCCCCAGCATTTT

d_call: TRBD1
j_call: TRBJ1-1
v_call: TRBV7-2
clone_size: few
cdr3_aa: CASSSGTGLMNTEAFF
cdr3_nt: TGTGCCAGCAGCTCAGGGACAGGCCTAATGAACACTGAAGCTTTCTTT

d_call: .
j_call: TRBJ2-1
v_call: TRBV19
clone_size: .
cdr3_aa: CASRAGITSYNEQFF
cdr3_nt: TGTGCCAGTAGAGCGGGCATCACCTCCTACAATGAGCAGTTCTTC

d_call: .
j_call: TRBJ1-1
v_call: TRBV5-4
clone_size: once
cdr3_aa: CASSLASQGGHTEAFF
cdr3_nt: TGTGCCAGCAGCTTGGCCTCACAGGGCGGGCACACTGAAGCTTTCTTT

d_call: .
j_call: TRBJ2-1
v_call: TRBV7-9
clone_size: .
cdr3_aa: CASSPDQGRSYNEQFF
cdr3_nt: TGTGCCAGCAGCCCAGACCAGGGCAGGTCCTACAATGAGCAGTTCTTC

d_call: TRBD1
j_call: TRBJ2-6
v_call: TRBV7-8
clone_size: .
cdr3_aa: CASSAPGTGVYSGANVLTF
cdr3_nt: TGTGCCAGCAGCGCTCCCGGGACAGGGGTCTACTCTGGGGCCAACGTCCTGACTTTC

d_call: TRBD2
j_call: TRBJ2-1
v_call: TRBV28
clone_size: .
cdr3_aa: CASSGTSGSHYNEQFF
cdr3_nt: TGTGCCAGCAGTGGGACTAGCGGGAGCCATTACAATGAGCAGTTCTTC

d_call: .
j_call: TRBJ1-1
v_call: TRBV18
clone_size: .
cdr3_aa: CASSPLGALEGAFF
cdr3_nt: TGTGCCAGCTCACCACTTGGGGCGTTGGAGGGAGCTTTCTTT

d_call: TRBD1
j_call: TRBJ2-6
v_call: TRBV15
clone_size: once
cdr3_aa: CATTRLGGASKGANVLTF
cdr3_nt: TGTGCCACCACCAGGTTAGGGGGCGCAAGTAAAGGGGCCAACGTCCTGACTTTC

d_call: .
j_call: TRBJ2-3
v_call: TRBV11-2
clone_size: .
cdr3_aa: CASSPPGDTQYF
cdr3_nt: TGTGCCAGCAGTCCCCCAGGAGATACGCAGTATTTT

d_call: TRBD1
j_call: TRBJ2-7
v_call: TRBV4-1
clone_size: .
cdr3_aa: CASSQDDGTGTYEQYF
cdr3_nt: TGCGCCAGCAGCCAAGACGACGGGACAGGGACCTACGAGCAGTACTTC

d_call: .
j_call: TRBJ2-3
v_call: TRBV18
clone_size: .
cdr3_aa: CASSREQPDTQYF
cdr3_nt: TGTGCCAGCTCACGTGAACAGCCAGATACGCAGTATTTT

d_call: TRBD1
j_call: TRBJ2-4
v_call: TRBV29-1
clone_size: few
cdr3_aa: CSVARGQNIQYF
cdr3_nt: TGCAGCGTTGCCAGGGGGCAAAACATTCAGTACTTC

d_call: TRBD1
j_call: TRBJ2-7
v_call: TRBV28
clone_size: .
cdr3_aa: CASRSTGTGVGEQYF
cdr3_nt: TGTGCCAGCAGAAGTACCGGGACAGGGGTTGGCGAGCAGTACTTC

d_call: .
j_call: TRBJ2-3
v_call: TRBV4-1
clone_size: once
cdr3_aa: CASSLSTADTQYF
cdr3_nt: TGCGCCAGCAGCTTATCGACAGCAGATACGCAGTATTTT

d_call: TRBD2
j_call: TRBJ2-1
v_call: TRBV9
clone_size: .
cdr3_aa: CASSPRTSGRTQYSYNEQFF
cdr3_nt: TGTGCCAGCAGCCCGAGGACTAGCGGGAGGACCCAGTACTCCTACAATGAGCAGTTCTTC

d_call: .
j_call: TRBJ1-2
v_call: TRBV6-6
clone_size: .
cdr3_aa: CASSAPEFYGYTF
cdr3_nt: TGTGCCAGCAGTGCCCCAGAATTCTATGGCTACACCTTC

d_call: .
j_call: TRBJ2-7
v_call: TRBV11-2
clone_size: .
cdr3_aa: CASSLGGTGTYEQYF
cdr3_nt: TGTGCCAGCAGCTTGGGGGGGACAGGAACCTACGAGCAGTACTTC

d_call: .
j_call: TRBJ1-3
v_call: TRBV6-1
clone_size: .
cdr3_aa: CASSVWGEFFGSGNTIYF
cdr3_nt: TGTGCCAGCAGTGTGTGGGGAGAGTTCTTTGGCTCTGGAAACACCATATATTTT